The 26 T cell receptor beta chains given below trace back to one sample, sequenced in a study of CD8 T cell repertoires and HIV-1 epitope variants. Only in-frame clones appear in the TCRdb table, and some are missing; sequencing was by immunoSEQ multiplex PCR. This table holds some 5,000 clones, about three fifths found once. These TCRs' antigens remain unknown. The source material was cultured CD8+ T cells derived from PBMCs. Receptor source: a male donor with HIV.

The CDR3 reads CASRGGAANTGELFF. CDR3 bases: TGTGCCAGCAGGGGAGGGGCCGCCAACACCGGGGAGCTGTTTTTT. This rearrangement joins TRBV2 to TRBJ2-2, with TRBD2 identical over 7 bases. The V gene's germline CDR1 is SNHLY and CDR2 FYNNEI. This CDR3 is 15 amino acids long. Trimming took 6 bases from V and 2 from J; bases not matched to a gene: 6.

The chain is built from TRBV10-2 and TRBJ1-1; D possibly corresponds to TRBD1 (5 bases). CDR3 length equals 12 residues. V was shortened by 6 bases and J by 5 bases, with 10 bases between the two germline ends. Germline CDR1 is WSHSY and CDR2 is SAAADI. CDR3 region: CASSPGGTEAFF. As DNA, the CDR3 is TGCGCCAGCAGCCCCGGGGGGACTGAAGCTTTCTTT.

The rearrangement links TRBV11-1 to TRBJ1-1, with no clear D. This CDR3 has 13 residues. Trimming took off 1 base at V and 7 bases at J, with 10 bases between the two ends. CDR1 is SGHAT and CDR2 is FQDESV in the germline V gene (reference sequence). CDR3 DNA sequence: TGTGCCAGCAGCTTAGAGTTTGGCAGTGAAGCTTTCTTT. Encoded protein: CASSLEFGSEAFF.

This clone was counted once. V is TRBV19 and J is TRBJ1-1; unclear D gene. With 10 bases removed from V and 1 base from J, the gap between germline ends came to 19 bases. The CDR3 has 15 residues. Looked up from germline, CDR1 is LNHDA and CDR2 is SQIVND (reference sequence). CDR3 nucleotide sequence: TGTGCCACCTTTCCAAACGGCGGCCCGAACACTGAAGCTTTCTTT. Encoded protein: CATFPNGGPNTEAFF.

The V gene is TRBV4-2, the J gene TRBJ1-1, with D maybe TRBD1 (5 bases). This CDR3 has 15 amino acids. V was trimmed by 4 bases and J by 4 bases, leaving 16 bases between them. In germline, CDR1 is LGHNA, CDR2 YNFKEQ. CDR3 loop: CASSRHGAGGTEAFF. The CDR3 coding sequence is TGTGCCAGCAGCCGACACGGGGCGGGGGGCACTGAAGCTTTCTTT.

The chain couples TRBV29-1 to TRBJ2-3; 12 nucleotides line up with TRBD1. CDR3 length: 13 residues. CDR1 and CDR2 (germline): SQVTM, ANQGSEA. J was trimmed by 5 bases and V by 7 bases; bases with no gene match: 4. As DNA, the CDR3 is TGCAGCGGGGGACAGGGGGCTGGAGATACGCAGTATTTT. Translated: CSGGQGAGDTQYF.

V is TRBV9 and J is TRBJ2-5; the D is unclear. The assigned J gene may be wrong: the sequence end matches TRBJ2-7 better. Germline V lookup: CDR1 SGDLS, CDR2 YYNGEE. The CDR3 is made up of 13 amino acids. The CDR3 DNA reads TGTGCCAGCAGCGTATACTGGGGCTACGAGCAGTACTTC. This codes for CASSVYWGYEQYF.

This sequence joins TRBV19 and TRBJ2-2; weak D call: TRBD2 (6 bases). Per germline, CDR1 LNHDA and CDR2 SQIVND (reference sequence). The germline V and J ends were trimmed by 5 bases and 4 bases, with 14 bases remaining between them. This CDR3 comprises 15 residues. Here the CDR3 reads CASSLWEVSTGELFF. CDR3 nucleotide sequence: TGTGCCAGTAGTTTGTGGGAGGTTAGCACCGGGGAGCTGTTTTTT.

The count of this clone is one. The genes are TRBV27 and TRBJ2-7; 8 bases agree with TRBD1. V shed 5 bases, J shed 2 bases, and the junction held 8 bases outside the gene matches. The CDR3 is 15 residues long. Germline CDR1 MNHEY, CDR2 SMNVEV (reference sequence). CDR3 sequence (DNA): TGTGCCAGCAGTCCCAGGGGGCTCGGGGCCTACGAGCAGTACTTC. Its translation is CASSPRGLGAYEQYF.

This clone occurred once. This chain joins TRBV7-6 and TRBJ2-5, with TRBD1 matching 9 bases. Germline lookup yields CDR1 SGHVS and CDR2 FNYEAQ. With V trimmed by 5 bases and J by 5 bases, 9 bases remained unmatched. CDR3 size: 15 residues. The CDR3: CASSPRTGEAETQYF. Here the CDR3 DNA reads TGTGCCAGCAGCCCCCGGACAGGGGAGGCGGAGACCCAGTACTTC.

This rearrangement joins TRBV19 to TRBJ1-1, with D hard to call. This CDR3 is 13 amino acids long. V dropped 3 bases and J dropped 1 base, with 6 bases sitting between them. CDR1 is LNHDA and CDR2 is SQIVND in the germline V gene (reference sequence). The CDR3 loop reads CASSILKNTEAFF. CDR3 DNA sequence: TGTGCCAGTAGTATCCTCAAGAACACTGAAGCTTTCTTT.

The chain employs TRBV9 and TRBJ1-4, with D possibly matching TRBD1 (6 bases). Germline V gene sequence: CDR1 SGDLS, CDR2 YYNGEE. The germline V and J ends were trimmed by 2 bases and 3 bases, with 11 bases remaining between them. This CDR3 has 15 amino acids. The CDR3 is CASSVTTGANEKLFF. CDR3 DNA sequence: TGTGCCAGCAGCGTTACGACAGGAGCTAATGAAAAACTGTTTTTT. Drawing the rest from reference TRBV9 and TRBJ1-4, the complete variable domain is DSGVTQTPKHLITATGQRVTLRCSPRSGDLSVYWYQQSLDQGLQFLIQYYNGEERAKGNILERFSAQQFPDLHSELNLSSLELGDSALYFCASSVTTGANEKLFFGSGTQLSVL.

This clone has just one count. The rearrangement joins TRBV13 to TRBJ2-2; the D is unclear. V dropped 1 base and J dropped 2 bases, with 8 bases sitting between them. Germline CDR1 is PRHDT and CDR2 is FYEKMQ (reference sequence). The CDR3 runs 15 residues. The CDR3 spells CASSLVETNTGELFF. The CDR3 DNA reads TGTGCCAGCAGCTTAGTAGAGACTAACACCGGGGAGCTGTTTTTT. The full variable domain, rest sourced from reference TRBV13 and TRBJ2-2, is AAGVIQSPRHLIKEKRETATLKCYPIPRHDTVYWYQQGPGQDPQFLISFYEKMQSDKGSIPDRFSAQQFSDYHSELNMSSLELGDSALYFCASSLVETNTGELFFGEGSRLTVL.

The chain carries TRBV7-9 and TRBJ2-1; TRBD1 agrees at 8 bases. The length of the CDR3 is 15 residues. Germline values: CDR1 SEHNR, CDR2 FQNEAQ (reference sequence). The J segment lost 7 bases and the V segment lost 5 bases, leaving 10 bases of the junction unmatched. The CDR3 here is CASSPDRGSDNEQFF. The CDR3 nucleotides read TGTGCCAGCAGCCCCGACAGGGGATCTGATAATGAGCAGTTCTTC.

This clone was counted a single time. The chain couples TRBV28 to TRBJ2-7; tentatively, D is TRBD2 (5 bases). V lost 5 bases to trimming and J lost 6 bases, with 11 bases between them. Germline CDR1 reads MDHEN; CDR2 reads SYDVKM. The CDR3 runs to 12 residues. For the CDR3, the DNA is TGTGCCAGCAGTATTCCCCGGGGCGAGCAGTACTTC. Its protein product is CASSIPRGEQYF.

This clone was detected only a few times. The chain couples TRBV4-1 to TRBJ1-5; D call uncertain. This CDR3 has 15 amino acids. In germline, CDR1 is MGHRA, CDR2 YSYEKL. The V gene lost 0 bases and the J gene lost 4 bases, with 10 bases spanning the gap. The CDR3 nucleotides read TGCGCCAGCAGCCAAGAATACGGCCTTAATCAGCCCCAGCATTTT. Its translation is CASSQEYGLNQPQHF.

Note on this clone: A read error may produce the germline difference seen at one junction end. This chain links TRBV7-9 with TRBJ1-1; no clear D gene. The V gene's germline CDR1 is SEHNR and CDR2 FQNEAQ (reference sequence). The CDR3 extends over 12 amino acids. CDR3 DNA sequence: TGTGCCAGCAGCTTAGTCAACACAGAAGCTTTCTTT. Amino acids: CASSLVNTEAFF.

This chain joins TRBV29-1 and TRBJ2-7; TRBD2 agrees at 11 bases. This CDR3 region has 15 residues. The ends lost 0 bases at V and 2 bases at J; junction bases unmatched: 3. CDR1 SQVTM and CDR2 ANQGSEA come from the germline V gene. The CDR3, as DNA: TGCAGCGTTGAAGATGGGACTAGCGGTACCTACGAGCAGTACTTC. Translated: CSVEDGTSGTYEQYF.

The chain employs TRBV18 and TRBJ2-7; no clear D gene. This CDR3 spans 15 amino acids. CDR1 is KGHSH and CDR2 is LQKENI in the germline V gene. V lost 0 bases and J 2 bases, leaving 11 bases between the germline ends. In DNA, the CDR3 is TGTGCCAGCTCACCACCGGTGGCCGGAGCCTACGAGCAGTACTTC. Its translation is CASSPPVAGAYEQYF.

The V and J genes are TRBV28 and TRBJ2-7; 13 bases are shared with TRBD2. The CDR3 sequence is 15 residues long. J lost 6 bases, V lost 2 bases, and 4 bases had no gene match. Germline loops: CDR1 MDHEN, CDR2 SYDVKM. The CDR3 region is CASSLDGLAGAEQYF. The CDR3, as DNA: TGTGCCAGCAGTTTAGACGGACTAGCGGGAGCCGAGCAGTACTTC.

The chain uses TRBV7-3 and TRBJ2-1; the match to TRBD1 covers 10 bases. Trimming removed 5 bases from V and 4 bases from J; junction bases left unmatched: 5. CDR3 length equals 15 residues. Looked up from germline, CDR1 is SGHTA and CDR2 is FQGTGA. DNA for the CDR3: TGTGCCAGCAGCACAGGGGGACAGGGGTACAATGAGCAGTTCTTC. Translated: CASSTGGQGYNEQFF.

This clone has just a few counts. The rearrangement joins TRBV9 to TRBJ1-1; D is uncertain. The CDR3 has 13 residues. Trimming pared 0 bases from V and 2 bases from J, leaving 5 bases between. Per germline, CDR1 SGDLS and CDR2 YYNGEE. The CDR3 nucleotides read TGTGCCAGCAGCGTAGATGTCAACACTGAAGCTTTCTTT. This sequence encodes CASSVDVNTEAFF.

The rearrangement joins TRBV7-9 to TRBJ1-1; 7 bases are a match to TRBD1. Germline assignment: CDR1 SEHNR and CDR2 FQNEAQ (reference sequence). Losses at the gene ends were 6 bases for V and 5 bases for J; bases not matched to a gene: 12. This CDR3 has 15 residues. The CDR3, as DNA: TGTGCCAGCAGTCGTCCCGACAGGGTAAAAACTGAAGCTTTCTTT. This translates into CASSRPDRVKTEAFF.

The rearrangement links TRBV21-1 to TRBJ2-1. TRBV21-1 has pseudogene status. This CDR3 is built from 17 residues. The CDR3 loop is CASSKASGVGSYNEQFF. DNA of the CDR3: TGTGCCAGCAGCAAGGCATCAGGTGTGGGGTCCTACAATGAGCAGTTCTTC.

The chain carries TRBV2 and TRBJ2-1, with 7 bases lining up with TRBD2. Germline CDR1 SNHLY, CDR2 FYNNEI. Unmatched junction bases numbered 3, after V lost 0 bases and J lost 4 bases. This CDR3 comprises 15 residues. Here the CDR3 DNA reads TGTGCCAGCAGTGAAGCGGGAGGGCAATACAATGAGCAGTTCTTC. It yields the protein CASSEAGGQYNEQFF.

This clone was detected only a few times. This chain joins TRBV5-4 and TRBJ2-7; possibly TRBD2 for D (6 bases). Germline V gene data show CDR1 as SGHNT and CDR2 as YYREEE (reference sequence). The length of the CDR3 is 13 residues. The germline V and J ends were trimmed by 4 bases and 2 bases, with 10 bases remaining between them. The CDR3 is CASSGGTTYEQYF. CDR3 DNA: TGTGCCAGCAGCGGCGGGACGACCTACGAGCAGTACTTC.